This TCR beta chain was identified during a study of T cells after yellow fever vaccination. Synthesis of TCR cDNA relied on 5'RACE template switching, which attached a universal primer site and UMIs. MiXCR was run by TCRdb on the 5' RACE reads, yielding one entry per CDR3 protein. The sample lists 300,000 or so distinct CDR3 sequences, 8.5% to 10% occurring once. CDR3 size: 12 residues. V was clipped by 5 bases and J by 7 bases, with 9 bases between them. Germline V gene lookup returns CDR1 MNHNS and CDR2 SASEGT. Study observations and caveats: The study noted that FACS-sorted repertoires could contain abundant clonotypes contaminating from the bulk population. Some clonotypes were seen in both the CD4 and the CD8 compartments. These made up a small share and likely arose from convergent recombination. By day 5 rather than day 15, the secondary response had peaked, though it was weaker.

Concerning this clonotype itself: No antigen is known for it.

The TCR comes from a man between 18 and 35 years old who received the YFV17D yellow fever vaccine. The genes are TRBV6-1 and TRBJ2-1; D unclear. Sequencing was performed on CD4+ T cells sorted from PBMCs, taken 5 days after the yellow fever booster vaccination. The CDR3 protein is CASSPHRNEQFF. The CDR3, as DNA: TGTGCCAGCAGTCCACATAGAAATGAGCAGTTCTTC.